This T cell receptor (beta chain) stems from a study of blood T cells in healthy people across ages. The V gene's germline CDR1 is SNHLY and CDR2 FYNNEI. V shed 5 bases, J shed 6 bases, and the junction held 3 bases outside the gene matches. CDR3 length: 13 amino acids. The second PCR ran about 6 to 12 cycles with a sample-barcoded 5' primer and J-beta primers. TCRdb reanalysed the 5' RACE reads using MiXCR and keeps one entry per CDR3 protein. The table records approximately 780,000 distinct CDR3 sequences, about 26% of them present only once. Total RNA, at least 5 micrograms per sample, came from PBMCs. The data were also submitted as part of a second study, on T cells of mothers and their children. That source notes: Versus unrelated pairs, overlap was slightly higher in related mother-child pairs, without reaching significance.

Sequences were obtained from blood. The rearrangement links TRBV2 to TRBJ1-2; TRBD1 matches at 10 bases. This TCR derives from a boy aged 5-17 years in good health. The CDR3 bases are TGTGCCAGCAGTTTCGACAGGGGGCATGGCTACACCTTC. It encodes CASSFDRGHGYTF. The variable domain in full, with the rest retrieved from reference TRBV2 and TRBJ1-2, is EPEVTQTPSHQVTQMGQEVILRCVPISNHLYFYWYRQILGQKVEFLVSFYNNEISEKSEIFDDQFSVERPDGSNFTLKIRSTKLEDSAMYFCASSFDRGHGYTFGSGTRLTVV.